Described below is a single T cell receptor (beta chain) sequence and its context. The data belong to a study of blood T cell repertoires in COVID-19. Study information: Both acute and convalescent COVID-19 samples were obtained from the United States, Italy and Spain.

Produced via immunoSEQ multiplex PCR; TCRdb's table is partial and in-frame only. The profile shows 55,000 to 70,000 clones, approximately 91% of them singletons. V gave up 3 bases and J gave up 1 base, with 12 bases separating them. Looked up from germline, CDR1 is LNHDA and CDR2 is SQIVND (reference sequence). The CDR3 has 15 amino acids. The chain employs TRBV19 and TRBJ1-1; no clear D gene. The specimen was peripheral blood. The clonotype comes from a man in his 60s with acute or convalescent COVID-19. In nucleotides, the CDR3 is TGTGCCAGTAGTATGGCTGCGACACAGAACACTGAAGCTTTCTTT. Translating it yields CASSMAATQNTEAFF.